This T cell receptor beta chain was sequenced for a study of shared clonotypes between healthy human individuals. Researchers partitioned CD4+ cells into CD45RA+ naive and CD45RA-negative memory subsets. CDR1 is MDHEN, CDR2 SYDVKM, per germline. V lost 6 bases, J lost 2 bases, and 14 bases lay in between. The CDR3 consists of 15 residues. For each subset, genomic DNA was distributed in equal portions over several immunoSEQ plates. This table comes from immunoSEQ multiplex PCR, and its TCRdb copy is limited to in-frame clones, with some not included. The data hold about 600,000 clones, with roughly 97% observed a single time.

The sequence derives from a woman aged 25 to 39 in good health. Sequencing was performed on naive CD4+ T cells sorted from blood. Subset indicated: CD45RA+ positively selected. The J gene is TRBJ2-1, the V gene TRBV28; no clear D gene. The CDR3 sequence: CASSTGRTTYNEQFF. The CDR3 nucleotides are TGTGCCAGCAGCACGGGTCGGACGACCTACAATGAGCAGTTCTTC.